The subject of this entry is one T cell receptor (beta chain). This sample was included in a study of blood T cell repertoires in COVID-19. Per the original data handling: It was from reference gene primer amplification that nucleated cell counts were estimated. Clones were sequenced by immunoSEQ multiplex PCR, and TCRdb holds only the in-frame ones, with some missing. That table furnishes V, J and clone size, whereas the DNA furnished D and trimming. The sample lists over 250,000 clones; roughly 86% were seen once. The TCR sequence derives from a woman in her 30s with acute or convalescent COVID-19. Sequencing was performed on peripheral blood.

The chain's CDR3 is CASSLGLGKTQYF. CDR3 in DNA: TGTGCCAGCAGCTTAGGGCTAGGAAAGACCCAGTACTTC. The V call is TRBV7-2, the J call TRBJ2-5; unclear D gene. CDR3 length: 13 amino acids. V was shortened by 1 base and J by 6 bases, with 9 bases between the two germline ends. Germline V gene data show CDR1 as SGHTA and CDR2 as FQGNSA.